Shown below are 14 T cell receptor beta chains from a single sample sequenced in a study of T-cell reconstitution after alpha-beta-depleted transplantation in children. Researchers prepared the TCRbeta library using unique molecular identifiers, the study reports. TCRdb ran MiXCR on the PCR reads and lists one entry per CDR3 protein. Of some 340,000 distinct CDR3 sequences listed, around a tenth are singletons. The sample in question was PBMCs from the stem cell graft donor, obtained from the stem cell graft. The receptors were sampled from a human donor who donated a stem cell graft to a child with acute lymphoblastic leukemia.

CDR3 loop: CASSEASGSSTDTQYF. The CDR3 DNA sequence: TGTGCCAGCAGTGAGGCTAGCGGTTCTAGCACAGATACGCAGTATTTT. The rearrangement uses TRBV6-4 and TRBJ2-3; 7 nucleotides align to TRBD2. V was clipped by 3 bases and J by 0 bases; unmatched bases: 6. This CDR3 contains 16 residues. The V gene's germline CDR1 is MRHNA and CDR2 SNTAGT.

The gene calls are TRBV5-1 and TRBJ2-6; D unresolved. The V end lost 7 bases, the J end lost 0 bases, and 14 bases lay between the germline ends. The CDR3 runs to 16 residues. Germline CDR1 SGHRS, CDR2 YFSETQ. The chain's CDR3 is CASGSGQFSGANVLTF. CDR3 bases: TGCGCCAGCGGCTCCGGGCAGTTCTCTGGGGCCAACGTCCTGACTTTC.

V usage is TRBV12-3 or TRBV12-4 and J usage is TRBJ1-2, with D hard to call. The V end lost 2 bases, the J end lost 5 bases, and 9 bases lay between the germline ends. The CDR3 runs to 13 residues. CDR3 DNA sequence: TGTGCCAGCAGTTTAACCAGCGCATATGGCTACACCTTC. This sequence encodes CASSLTSAYGYTF.

This clonotype occurred a few times. The chain has TRBV10-3 and TRBJ2-3, with D tentatively TRBD2 (6 bases). The length of the CDR3 is 15 residues. CDR1 and CDR2 (germline): ENHRY, SYGVKD. V lost 8 bases to trimming and J lost 0 bases, with 15 bases between them. CDR3 sequence reads: CAIRARAGSTDTQYF. The CDR3 DNA sequence: TGTGCCATCCGCGCACGGGCGGGAAGCACAGATACGCAGTATTTT.

This chain links TRBV5-1 with TRBJ1-5; D possibly corresponds to TRBD1 (5 bases). This CDR3 has 15 residues. The germline V and J ends were trimmed by 4 bases and 7 bases, with 18 bases remaining between them. Germline-derived CDR1 and CDR2 are SGHRS and YFSETQ. The CDR3 region is CASSPDGTGGQPQHF. In DNA, the CDR3 is TGCGCCAGCAGCCCGGACGGGACTGGGGGGCAGCCCCAGCATTTT.

This clonotype was seen more than once but under ten times. The chain employs TRBV5-1 and TRBJ2-7; D is ambiguous. Germline assignment: CDR1 SGHRS and CDR2 YFSETQ. V lost 1 base and J 3 bases, leaving 8 bases between the germline ends. This CDR3 spans 13 amino acids. This CDR3 is CASSLNGFYEQYF. The CDR3 coding sequence is TGCGCCAGCAGCTTGAACGGGTTCTACGAGCAGTACTTC.

Only a few counts were recorded for this clonotype. The chain recombines TRBV29-1 with TRBJ1-2, with a possible D match to TRBD1 (5 bases). The V gene lost 6 bases and the J gene lost 3 bases, with 14 bases spanning the gap. CDR3 length: 13 residues. CDR1 is SQVTM, CDR2 ANQGSEA, per germline. CDR3 loop: CSVGGVKDYGYTF. The CDR3, as DNA: TGCAGCGTCGGGGGGGTGAAGGACTATGGCTACACCTTC.

This clonotype was observed at least ten times. This chain connects TRBV28 to TRBJ2-7; TRBD2 matches 11 bases. This CDR3 contains 14 residues. V shed 5 bases and J 4 bases; nucleotides not matched to a gene: 4. From germline, CDR1 is MDHEN and CDR2 SYDVKM. CDR3 sequence reads: CASSRLAGPYEQYF. The CDR3 nucleotides read TGTGCCAGCAGTCGACTAGCGGGACCGTACGAGCAGTACTTC.

The V and J genes are TRBV20-1 and TRBJ2-1; 14 bases align to TRBD2. The length of the CDR3 is 15 residues. V lost 5 bases and J lost 8; bases outside the gene matches: 8. Germline lookup yields CDR1 DFQATT and CDR2 SNEGSKA (reference sequence). The CDR3 DNA reads TGCAGTGCTGCAGGACTAGCGGGAGGAAAGGATGAGCAGTTCTTC. Translated: CSAAGLAGGKDEQFF.

This clonotype appeared a few times. The rearrangement links TRBV21-1 to TRBJ2-7; the table assigns TRBD1, which was not confirmed against the DNA. TRBV21-1 is noted as a pseudogene. The CDR3 sequence is 15 residues long. CDR3 DNA sequence: TGTGCCAGCAGCAGTAAGAGGGGCGGAACCTACGAGCAGTACTTC. Protein: CASSSKRGGTYEQYF.

In this sample, this clonotype turned up a few times. V and J are TRBV7-8 and TRBJ2-7; D might be TRBD1 or TRBD2, each matching 5 bases. Germline lookup yields CDR1 SGHVS and CDR2 FQNEAQ. Trimming removed 3 bases from V and 0 bases from J, with 15 bases in between. The CDR3 contains 16 residues. In DNA, the CDR3 is TGTGCCAGCAGCTTCGGATCGAGGGACCCCTCCTACGAGCAGTACTTC. As protein: CASSFGSRDPSYEQYF.

This clonotype occurred a few times. The chain links TRBV7-9 to TRBJ2-3, with 16 bases that match TRBD2. In germline, CDR1 is SEHNR, CDR2 FQNEAQ (reference sequence). CDR3 length: 17 amino acids. The trim removed 4 bases at V and 6 bases at J, leaving 7 bases unmatched. This CDR3 is CASSSGLAGGPEDTQYF. The DNA of the CDR3 is TGTGCCAGCAGCTCGGGACTAGCGGGAGGGCCAGAGGATACGCAGTATTTT.

This clonotype was seen a handful of times. V and J are TRBV4-2 and TRBJ2-1; possibly TRBD1 for D (5 bases). Between the trimmed V and J ends, which lost 1 base and 6 bases, there was a span of 16 bases. Germline assignment: CDR1 LGHNA and CDR2 YNFKEQ. The CDR3 covers 16 residues. The CDR3 DNA follows: TGTGCCAGCAGCCAAGTGGGCAGGGATTTTATCAATGAGCAGTTCTTC. This gives the protein CASSQVGRDFINEQFF.

This clonotype was counted a few times. The V gene is TRBV5-1, the J gene TRBJ1-1; tentative D call: TRBD1 (5 bases). V lost 6 bases and J lost 7, with 22 bases in between. Per germline, CDR1 SGHRS and CDR2 YFSETQ. The CDR3 is 15 residues long. The CDR3 nucleotides read TGCGCCAGCAAGGAGTCAGGGAGTGGAACTCTTGAAGCTTTCTTT. The encoded protein is CASKESGSGTLEAFF.